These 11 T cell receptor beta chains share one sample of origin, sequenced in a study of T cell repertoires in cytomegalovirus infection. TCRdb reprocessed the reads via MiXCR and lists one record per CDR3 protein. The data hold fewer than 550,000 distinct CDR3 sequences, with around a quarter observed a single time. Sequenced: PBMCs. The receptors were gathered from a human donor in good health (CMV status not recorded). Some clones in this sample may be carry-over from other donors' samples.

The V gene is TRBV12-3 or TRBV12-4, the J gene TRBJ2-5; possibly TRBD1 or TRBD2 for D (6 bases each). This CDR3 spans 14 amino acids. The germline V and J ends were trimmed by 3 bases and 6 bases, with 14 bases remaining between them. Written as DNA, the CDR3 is TGTGCCAGCAGTTTCTCCGGGGGCAGAAAGACCCAGTACTTC. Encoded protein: CASSFSGGRKTQYF.

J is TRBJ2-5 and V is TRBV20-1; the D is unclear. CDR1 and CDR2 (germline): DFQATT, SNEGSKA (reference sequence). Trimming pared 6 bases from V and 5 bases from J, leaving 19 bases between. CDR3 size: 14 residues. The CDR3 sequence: CSAASTRAVETQYF. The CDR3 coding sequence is TGCAGTGCCGCCTCGACACGGGCGGTGGAGACCCAGTACTTC.

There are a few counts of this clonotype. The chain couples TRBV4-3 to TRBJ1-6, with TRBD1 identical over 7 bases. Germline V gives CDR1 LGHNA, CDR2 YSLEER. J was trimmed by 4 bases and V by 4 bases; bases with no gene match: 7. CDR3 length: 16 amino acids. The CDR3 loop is CASSLGTGQYNSPLHF. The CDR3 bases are TGCGCCAGCAGCCTCGGCACGGGACAGTATAATTCACCCCTCCACTTT.

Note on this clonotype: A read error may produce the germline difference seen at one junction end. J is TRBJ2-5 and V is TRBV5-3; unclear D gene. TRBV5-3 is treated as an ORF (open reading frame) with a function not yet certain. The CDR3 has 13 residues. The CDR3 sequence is CASSLWLWETQYF. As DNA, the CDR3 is TGTGCCAGCAGCTTGTGGTTGTGGGAGACCCAGTACTTC.

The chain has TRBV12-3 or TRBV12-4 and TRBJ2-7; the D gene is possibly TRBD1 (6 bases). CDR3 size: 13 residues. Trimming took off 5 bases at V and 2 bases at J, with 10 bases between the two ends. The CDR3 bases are TGTGCCAGCAGTGTGGACAGTACCTACGAGCAGTACTTC. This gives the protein CASSVDSTYEQYF.

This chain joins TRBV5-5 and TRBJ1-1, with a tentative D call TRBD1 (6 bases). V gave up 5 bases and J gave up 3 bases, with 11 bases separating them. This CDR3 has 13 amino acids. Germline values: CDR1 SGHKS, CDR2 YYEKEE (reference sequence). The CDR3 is CASRYRVDTEAFF. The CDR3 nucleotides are TGTGCCAGCAGATACAGGGTTGACACTGAAGCTTTCTTT.

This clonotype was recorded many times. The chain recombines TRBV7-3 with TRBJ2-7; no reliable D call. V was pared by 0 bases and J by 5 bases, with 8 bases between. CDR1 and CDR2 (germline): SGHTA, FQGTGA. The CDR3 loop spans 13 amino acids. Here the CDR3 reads CASSLTRLDEQYF. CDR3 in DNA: TGTGCCAGCAGCTTAACCAGGTTAGACGAGCAGTACTTC.

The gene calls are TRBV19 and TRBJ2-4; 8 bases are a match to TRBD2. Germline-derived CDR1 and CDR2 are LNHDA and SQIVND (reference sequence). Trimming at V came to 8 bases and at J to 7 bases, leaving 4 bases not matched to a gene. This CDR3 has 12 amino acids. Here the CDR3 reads CASRREGNIQYF. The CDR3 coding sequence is TGTGCCAGTCGTCGGGAGGGGAACATTCAGTACTTC.

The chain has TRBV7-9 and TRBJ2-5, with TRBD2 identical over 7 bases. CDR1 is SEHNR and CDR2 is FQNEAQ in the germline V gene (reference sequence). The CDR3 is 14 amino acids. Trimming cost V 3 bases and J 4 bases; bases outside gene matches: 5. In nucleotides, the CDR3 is TGTGCCAGCAGCTTTCGGGGGGACCGAGAGACCCAGTACTTC. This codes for CASSFRGDRETQYF.

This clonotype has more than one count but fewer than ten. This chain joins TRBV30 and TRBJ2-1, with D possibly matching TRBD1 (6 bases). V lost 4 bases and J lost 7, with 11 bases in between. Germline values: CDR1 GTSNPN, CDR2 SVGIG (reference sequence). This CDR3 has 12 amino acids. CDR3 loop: CAWTLTGNEQFF. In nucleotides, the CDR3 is TGTGCCTGGACCCTAACAGGGAATGAGCAGTTCTTC.

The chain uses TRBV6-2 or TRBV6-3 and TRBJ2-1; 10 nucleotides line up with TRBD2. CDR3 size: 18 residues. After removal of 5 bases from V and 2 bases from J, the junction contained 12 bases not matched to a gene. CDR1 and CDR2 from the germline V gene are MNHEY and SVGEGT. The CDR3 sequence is CASSRPTLSGRTYNEQFF. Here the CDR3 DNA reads TGTGCCAGCAGTCGTCCTACCCTTAGCGGGAGGACCTACAATGAGCAGTTCTTC.